This T cell receptor beta chain appears in the sequencing data of a study of T cells in narcolepsy. Study-wide context: Healthy controls were enrolled alongside patients with narcolepsy type 1 or type 2. Findings of the study overall: Same-patient CSF and blood CD4+ T cell clonotypes included HCRT-specific and TRIB2-specific autoreactive ones. In some patient and control memory CD4+ samples, autoreactive clones were absent. Blood of same and different patients, but not healthy controls, reportedly held recurring autoreactive clonotypes.

Points on this clone: Its antigen is not identified.

Using immunoSEQ multiplex PCR, the repertoire was profiled, and TCRdb retains in-frame clones only, with some absent. The sample shows over 30,000 clones, approximately 80% of them seen only once. The V gene's germline CDR1 is WNHNN and CDR2 SYGVQD (reference sequence). The CDR3 runs 15 residues. V was trimmed by 4 bases and J by 1 base, leaving 11 bases between them. Sequenced: CD45RA- memory CD4+ T cells from PBMCs. The V and J genes are TRBV10-1 and TRBJ1-5; D is undetermined. This clonotype was obtained from a human donor with narcolepsy. The CDR3 sequence is CASSGGNESNQPQHF. DNA for the CDR3: TGCGCCAGCAGTGGAGGGAACGAAAGCAATCAGCCCCAGCATTTT.